These 17 T cell receptor beta chains share one sample of origin, sequenced in a study of blood T cell repertoires in COVID-19. Sequencing was performed with immunoSEQ multiplex PCR; in TCRdb, only in-frame clones are kept and a portion is missing. The sample comprises approximately 500,000 clones, 85% to 90% of which are singletons, and roughly 8.3% rests with the top ten. The sequenced sample was peripheral blood. The origin of the receptors is a woman aged 45-65 years with COVID-19, enrolled during active disease.

The V gene is TRBV27, the J gene TRBJ1-2; TRBD1 agrees at 7 bases. CDR3 length: 12 residues. CDR1 and CDR2 from the germline V gene are MNHEY and SMNVEV (reference sequence). J lost 7 bases, V lost 5 bases, and 4 bases had no gene match. CDR3 in DNA: TGTGCCAGCAGTAGGGGGCTAGGTGGCTACACCTTC. The encoded protein is CASSRGLGGYTF.

This chain connects TRBV6-1 to TRBJ2-7, with 9 positions matching TRBD1. Looked up from germline, CDR1 is MNHNS and CDR2 is SASEGT. The CDR3 spans 16 residues. After removal of 4 bases from V and 6 bases from J, the junction contained 13 bases not matched to a gene. The chain's CDR3 is CASSARPPGQGGEQYF. CDR3 DNA: TGTGCCAGCAGTGCCCGACCGCCGGGACAGGGTGGCGAGCAGTACTTC.

V usage is TRBV19 and J usage is TRBJ2-2; 12 nucleotides match TRBD2. V lost 3 bases to trimming and J lost 3 bases; unmatched junction nucleotides: 2. CDR3 length equals 16 residues. The germline V gene encodes CDR1 LNHDA and CDR2 SQIVND (reference sequence). The CDR3 DNA is TGTGCCAGTAGTATCCTAGCGGGGGGGTACACCGGGGAGCTGTTTTTT. Translating it yields CASSILAGGYTGELFF.

The rearrangement uses TRBV19 and TRBJ1-1, with D uncertain. V was shortened by 5 bases and J by 1 base, with 11 bases between the two germline ends. Germline V gene data show CDR1 as LNHDA and CDR2 as SQIVND (reference sequence). This CDR3 spans 14 amino acids. In DNA form, the CDR3 reads TGTGCCAGTAGTGTGGGCAGCTCGAACACTGAAGCTTTCTTT. This codes for CASSVGSSNTEAFF.

The rearrangement links TRBV7-9 to TRBJ1-1, with D unresolved. The germline V and J ends were trimmed by 6 bases and 4 bases, with 12 bases remaining between them. In germline, CDR1 is SEHNR, CDR2 FQNEAQ (reference sequence). This CDR3 comprises 13 residues. Here the CDR3 reads CASSNEGFTEAFF. The CDR3, as DNA: TGTGCCAGCAGTAATGAGGGTTTCACTGAAGCTTTCTTT.

V gene TRBV5-1 combines with J gene TRBJ2-3, with D possibly TRBD2 on 5 matching bases. This CDR3 is built from 14 residues. Trimming took off 0 bases at V and 6 bases at J, with 11 bases between the two ends. Germline V gene sequence: CDR1 SGHRS, CDR2 YFSETQ. CDR3 sequence reads: CASSLGTSPDTQYF. In DNA, the CDR3 is TGCGCCAGCAGCTTGGGTACTAGTCCGGATACGCAGTATTTT.

This clone came up a few times. V and J are TRBV12-3 or TRBV12-4 and TRBJ1-1; D is ambiguous. V shed 6 bases and J shed 0 bases, with 8 bases lying between them. The CDR3 is 13 amino acids. The CDR3: CASRPYLNTEAFF. CDR3 sequence (DNA): TGTGCCAGCAGACCATACTTGAACACTGAAGCTTTCTTT.

V usage is TRBV5-1 and J usage is TRBJ1-4; possibly TRBD1 for D (5 bases). Germline V gives CDR1 SGHRS, CDR2 YFSETQ. The CDR3 consists of 13 residues. Trimming took off 5 bases at V and 5 bases at J, with 10 bases between the two ends. CDR3 amino acids: CASRMGGNEKLFF. CDR3 DNA sequence: TGCGCCAGCAGGATGGGGGGAAATGAAAAACTGTTTTTT.

The rearrangement uses TRBV28 and TRBJ2-7; tentatively, D is TRBD1 (5 bases). V lost 8 bases and J 5 bases, leaving 16 bases between the germline ends. This CDR3 contains 13 residues. Germline V lookup: CDR1 MDHEN, CDR2 SYDVKM. The CDR3 nucleotides read TGTGCCAGCGCTATCGGCAGGGATCACGAGCAGTACTTC. Translated: CASAIGRDHEQYF.

The chain combines TRBV2 with TRBJ1-3; D remains unclear. Germline V gene lookup returns CDR1 SNHLY and CDR2 FYNNEI. The CDR3 consists of 14 residues. Trimming took 9 bases from V and 0 from J, leaving 12 bases between them. The CDR3 protein is CASAWQDSGNTIYF. CDR3 coding DNA: TGTGCCAGTGCCTGGCAGGACTCTGGAAACACCATATATTTT.

This clone was counted once. The J gene is TRBJ1-2, the V gene TRBV9; TRBD1 matches 7 bases. The CDR3 consists of 17 residues. Trimming took 0 bases from V and 7 from J; bases not matched to a gene: 15. CDR1 is SGDLS and CDR2 is YYNGEE in the germline V gene. CDR3: CASSVAGRTGVGAGYTF. CDR3 sequence (DNA): TGTGCCAGCAGCGTAGCGGGACGAACAGGGGTTGGCGCTGGCTACACCTTC. The whole variable domain, remainder taken from reference TRBV9 and TRBJ1-2, is DSGVTQTPKHLITATGQRVTLRCSPRSGDLSVYWYQQSLDQGLQFLIQYYNGEERAKGNILERFSAQQFPDLHSELNLSSLELGDSALYFCASSVAGRTGVGAGYTFGSGTRLTVV.

The chain recombines TRBV27 with TRBJ2-1; TRBD1 aligns across 8 bases. Germline CDR1 MNHEY, CDR2 SMNVEV (reference sequence). The CDR3 has 15 residues. Trimming cost V 3 bases and J 5 bases; bases outside gene matches: 6. The CDR3 DNA sequence: TGTGCCAGCAGTTTTTCCTGGACAGGGAACAATGAGCAGTTCTTC. Protein product: CASSFSWTGNNEQFF.

The V gene is TRBV10-1, the J gene TRBJ2-5; TRBD2 matches at 10 bases. Germline lookup yields CDR1 WNHNN and CDR2 SYGVQD (reference sequence). Trimming at V came to 3 bases and at J to 7 bases, leaving 11 bases not matched to a gene. The CDR3 loop spans 16 amino acids. The CDR3 DNA follows: TGCGCCAGCAGTGACTACCTAGCGGGGGACCTTGGGACCCAGTACTTC. Its translation is CASSDYLAGDLGTQYF.

The chain has TRBV28 and TRBJ2-6; D gene uncertain. Looked up from germline, CDR1 is MDHEN and CDR2 is SYDVKM. V was cut by 5 bases and J by 4 bases, with 15 bases left in between. CDR3 length: 16 amino acids. As DNA, the CDR3 is TGTGCCAGCAGTAGCGATGGAATTGGGGGGGCCAACGTCCTGACTTTC. This sequence encodes CASSSDGIGGANVLTF.

The genes are TRBV19 and TRBJ2-1; 7 bases are a match to TRBD2. V lost 3 bases to trimming and J lost 6 bases; unmatched junction nucleotides: 8. Germline loops: CDR1 LNHDA, CDR2 SQIVND (reference sequence). The CDR3 totals 15 residues. DNA of the CDR3: TGTGCCAGTAGTATTTTAAGGACTAGAGGCAATGAGCAGTTCTTC. The encoded protein is CASSILRTRGNEQFF.

This chain links TRBV11-2 with TRBJ2-2; D may be TRBD1 (6 bases). CDR1 and CDR2 (germline): SGHAT, FQNNGV. Trimming removed 2 bases from V and 11 bases from J, with 12 bases in between. The CDR3 consists of 13 residues. This CDR3 reads CASSLMPGVELFF. The CDR3 bases are TGTGCCAGCAGCTTAATGCCAGGGGTAGAGCTGTTTTTT. The full variable domain, its missing parts supplied by reference TRBV11-2 and TRBJ2-2, is EAGVAQSPRYKIIEKRQSVAFWCNPISGHATLYWYQQILGQGPKLLIQFQNNGVVDDSQLPKDRFSAERLKGVDSTLKIQPAKLEDSAVYLCASSLMPGVELFFGEGSRLTVL.

The chain carries TRBV7-9 and TRBJ1-1; 7 bases are a match to TRBD1. There are 16 residues in the CDR3. The junction had 9 bases not matched to a gene; V was cut back by 5 bases and J by 0 bases. Germline V CDR1 and CDR2: SEHNR, FQNEAQ (reference sequence). CDR3 loop: CASSQRQGLMNTEAFF. The DNA of the CDR3 is TGTGCCAGCAGCCAAAGACAGGGCCTCATGAACACTGAAGCTTTCTTT.